The rows below give T cell receptor beta chains drawn from one sample of a study of control samples from healthy donors and cancer patients. Profiled with immunoSEQ multiplex PCR; TCRdb holds only in-frame clones, not every one. Of around 93,000 clones listed, around 88% are singletons. Specimen: blood. The receptor set was obtained from a man under 40 in good health. Each CDR3 is given with its conserved first and last residue. The order of the fields is clone size, J gene, D gene, V gene, CDR3 DNA, CDR3 protein. D genes are given only for firm matches. Size tells how often a clone was seen (once, few, many) or the class of an expanded clone, and some rows leave it out.

clone size: NA; J gene: TRBJ2-1; D gene: TRBD2; V gene: TRBV27; CDR3 DNA: TGTGCCAGCAGTCCTTGGACTAGCGGGCGAGTTTACAATGAGCAGTTCTTC; CDR3 protein: CASSPWTSGRVYNEQFF
clone size: few; J gene: TRBJ1-6; D gene: TRBD1; V gene: TRBV27; CDR3 DNA: TGTGCCAGCAGCTGGGGGGACAGGGCCAATTCACCCCTCCACTTT; CDR3 protein: CASSWGDRANSPLHF
clone size: NA; J gene: TRBJ1-3; D gene: TRBD1; V gene: TRBV19; CDR3 DNA: TGTGCCAGTAGTAGCGGACAGGGCTCTGGAAACACCATATATTTT; CDR3 protein: CASSSGQGSGNTIYF
clone size: NA; J gene: TRBJ1-3; D gene: NA; V gene: TRBV7-9; CDR3 DNA: TGTGCCAGCAGCTTAGGTCCGACCTCTGGAAACACCATATATTTT; CDR3 protein: CASSLGPTSGNTIYF
clone size: NA; J gene: TRBJ2-1; D gene: TRBD2; V gene: TRBV27; CDR3 DNA: TGTGCCAGCAGTTTATGGGGACTAGCGGGGAGCTCCTACAATGAGCAGTTCTTC; CDR3 protein: CASSLWGLAGSSYNEQFF
clone size: few; J gene: TRBJ2-7; D gene: TRBD2; V gene: TRBV4-1; CDR3 DNA: TGCGCCAGCAGCCACTCTATGAGCGGGGGATACGAGCAGTACTTC; CDR3 protein: CASSHSMSGGYEQYF
clone size: NA; J gene: TRBJ1-4; D gene: TRBD1; V gene: TRBV19; CDR3 DNA: TGTGCCTCTACCGGGACAGGATTATTGGCTAATGAAAAACTGTTTTTT; CDR3 protein: CASTGTGLLANEKLFF
clone size: NA; J gene: TRBJ1-3; D gene: NA; V gene: TRBV27; CDR3 DNA: TGTGCCAGCAGTTCCCCCCTCGACGGAAACACCATATATTTT; CDR3 protein: CASSSPLDGNTIYF
clone size: NA; J gene: TRBJ2-7; D gene: NA; V gene: TRBV3-1/TRBV3-2; CDR3 DNA: TGTGCCAGCAGCCAAGCCCATCTCTCCTACGAGCAGTACTTC; CDR3 protein: CASSQAHLSYEQYF
clone size: NA; J gene: TRBJ2-2; D gene: TRBD2; V gene: TRBV19; CDR3 DNA: TGTGCCAGTAGTACCGGGGTCGGGCTAGCGGGAGTAATGAGGGACACCGGGGAGCTGTTTTTT; CDR3 protein: CASSTGVGLAGVMRDTGELFF
clone size: NA; J gene: TRBJ2-7; D gene: TRBD2; V gene: TRBV27; CDR3 DNA: TGTGCCAGCAGTCTCAGCGGGAGGGGTTCGTACGAGCAGTACTTC; CDR3 protein: CASSLSGRGSYEQYF
clone size: few; J gene: TRBJ1-6; D gene: TRBD1; V gene: TRBV2; CDR3 DNA: TGTGCCAGCAGCCGGGGGACAGCTAATTCACCCCTCCACTTT; CDR3 protein: CASSRGTANSPLHF
clone size: NA; J gene: TRBJ1-3; D gene: NA; V gene: TRBV6-5; CDR3 DNA: TGTGCCAGCAGTTACTCCTCCCCGGGCTCTGGAAACACCATATATTTT; CDR3 protein: CASSYSSPGSGNTIYF
clone size: NA; J gene: TRBJ2-1; D gene: NA; V gene: TRBV27; CDR3 DNA: TGTGCCAGCAGTTTTCAGACCTCCTACAATGAGCAGTTCTTC; CDR3 protein: CASSFQTSYNEQFF
clone size: NA; J gene: TRBJ1-1; D gene: NA; V gene: TRBV7-6; CDR3 DNA: TGTGCCAGCAGCTTACTCGGGCCACGGACTGAAGCTTTCTTT; CDR3 protein: CASSLLGPRTEAFF
clone size: NA; J gene: TRBJ1-1; D gene: NA; V gene: TRBV3-1/TRBV3-2; CDR3 DNA: TGTGCCAGCAGCCAAGGGGCCAGCAACACTGAAGCTTTCTTT; CDR3 protein: CASSQGASNTEAFF
clone size: NA; J gene: TRBJ2-7; D gene: NA; V gene: TRBV19; CDR3 DNA: TGTGCCAGTAGTATAGATGCTCCAGGCGAGCAGTACTTC; CDR3 protein: CASSIDAPGEQYF
clone size: NA; J gene: TRBJ1-2; D gene: NA; V gene: TRBV5-1; CDR3 DNA: TGCGCCAGCAGCTTGGTCCCCACCGTCTATGGCTACACCTTC; CDR3 protein: CASSLVPTVYGYTF
clone size: NA; J gene: TRBJ2-7; D gene: TRBD1; V gene: TRBV9; CDR3 DNA: TGTGCCAGCAGCGGACAGGGGGCACCCTACGAGCAGTACTTC; CDR3 protein: CASSGQGAPYEQYF
clone size: NA; J gene: TRBJ1-2; D gene: NA; V gene: TRBV21-1; CDR3 DNA: TGTGCCAGCAGCAGCCCCCGGACAGGGAGGGGGGTCTATGGCTACACCTTC; CDR3 protein: CASSSPRTGRGVYGYTF
clone size: once; J gene: TRBJ2-6; D gene: NA; V gene: TRBV24-1; CDR3 DNA: TGTGCCACCAGTCGAAGCCCTGTAGGGTTGGGAGCCAACGTCCTGACTTTC; CDR3 protein: CATSRSPVGLGANVLTF
clone size: NA; J gene: TRBJ2-6; D gene: NA; V gene: TRBV19; CDR3 DNA: TGTGCCAGTAACTCACAATACAGGATTTCTGGGGCCAACGTCCTGACTTTC; CDR3 protein: CASNSQYRISGANVLTF
clone size: NA; J gene: TRBJ2-5; D gene: NA; V gene: TRBV27; CDR3 DNA: TGTGCCAGCAGTTTCCTCGGGACTCGGGGGAGTCAAGAGACCCAGTACTTC; CDR3 protein: CASSFLGTRGSQETQYF
clone size: NA; J gene: TRBJ2-3; D gene: NA; V gene: TRBV2; CDR3 DNA: TGTGCCAGCAGCTTTGTAATGAGAGATACGCAGTATTTT; CDR3 protein: CASSFVMRDTQYF
clone size: NA; J gene: TRBJ2-1; D gene: NA; V gene: TRBV15; CDR3 DNA: TGTGCCACCAGCCTTTCAGGGACGTACAATGAGCAGTTCTTC; CDR3 protein: CATSLSGTYNEQFF
clone size: once; J gene: TRBJ1-1; D gene: NA; V gene: TRBV7-8; CDR3 DNA: TGTGCCAGCAGCCCCCGTTCTCTCCCCGCCTTGAACACTGAAGCTTTCTTT; CDR3 protein: CASSPRSLPALNTEAFF
clone size: NA; J gene: TRBJ2-5; D gene: NA; V gene: TRBV18; CDR3 DNA: TGTGCCAGCTCCCCGGCTTTCCAAGAGACCCAGTACTTC; CDR3 protein: CASSPAFQETQYF
clone size: NA; J gene: TRBJ1-1; D gene: NA; V gene: TRBV12-3/TRBV12-4; CDR3 DNA: TGTGCCAGCAGTTTTTATAAGGGGACTGAAGCTTTCTTT; CDR3 protein: CASSFYKGTEAFF
clone size: NA; J gene: TRBJ2-1; D gene: NA; V gene: TRBV4-1; CDR3 DNA: TGCGCCAGCAGCCAAGAAACATTTCTAGGTTGGAATGAGCAGTTCTTC; CDR3 protein: CASSQETFLGWNEQFF
clone size: NA; J gene: TRBJ2-7; D gene: TRBD2; V gene: TRBV5-5; CDR3 DNA: TGTGCCAGCAGCTTAGGACTAGCGGACTCCTACGAGCAGTACTTC; CDR3 protein: CASSLGLADSYEQYF
clone size: once; J gene: TRBJ2-7; D gene: TRBD1; V gene: TRBV4-1; CDR3 DNA: TGCGCCAGCAGCCAAGTACAGGGGGGACCCTACGAAGAGCAGTACTTC; CDR3 protein: CASSQVQGGPYEEQYF
clone size: NA; J gene: TRBJ1-3; D gene: NA; V gene: TRBV7-6; CDR3 DNA: TGTGCCAGCAGCTTCCACAGGTCGATCTCTGGAAACACCATATATTTT; CDR3 protein: CASSFHRSISGNTIYF
clone size: NA; J gene: TRBJ2-7; D gene: TRBD1; V gene: TRBV14; CDR3 DNA: TGTGCCAGCAGCCAAGCGGGACAGCTTTCCTACGAGCAGTACTTC; CDR3 protein: CASSQAGQLSYEQYF
clone size: NA; J gene: TRBJ1-2; D gene: TRBD1; V gene: TRBV19; CDR3 DNA: TGTGCCAGTAGGCTCACAGGGGACGTTGACTATGGCTACACCTTC; CDR3 protein: CASRLTGDVDYGYTF
clone size: NA; J gene: TRBJ1-1; D gene: TRBD1; V gene: TRBV6-5; CDR3 DNA: TGTGCCAGCAGTTACTCTAGGGGGCGGTCGAACACTGAAGCTTTCTTT; CDR3 protein: CASSYSRGRSNTEAFF
clone size: few; J gene: TRBJ2-2; D gene: NA; V gene: TRBV10-3; CDR3 DNA: TGTGCCATCAGTGACAACAACACCGGGGAGCTGTTTTTT; CDR3 protein: CAISDNNTGELFF
clone size: NA; J gene: TRBJ2-1; D gene: TRBD2; V gene: TRBV4-2; CDR3 DNA: TGTGCCAGCAGCCAAGTCCTGGCTAGCGGGAGCAATGAGCAGTTCTTC; CDR3 protein: CASSQVLASGSNEQFF
clone size: NA; J gene: TRBJ2-2; D gene: NA; V gene: TRBV2; CDR3 DNA: TGTGCCAGCAGTGACTTGAGGGGCCGCGACGGGGAGCTGTTTTTT; CDR3 protein: CASSDLRGRDGELFF
clone size: NA; J gene: TRBJ2-2; D gene: NA; V gene: TRBV27; CDR3 DNA: TGTGCCAGCAGTCTACTCCCCACCCACACCGGGGAGCTGTTTTTT; CDR3 protein: CASSLLPTHTGELFF
clone size: NA; J gene: TRBJ2-5; D gene: TRBD1; V gene: TRBV5-8; CDR3 DNA: TGTGCCAGCAGCCGGCGGACAGGGACGTGGGAGACCCAGTACTTC; CDR3 protein: CASSRRTGTWETQYF
clone size: NA; J gene: TRBJ1-2; D gene: TRBD1; V gene: TRBV7-3; CDR3 DNA: TGTGCCAGCAGCTTAGAGGGACAGGGCTATGGCTACACCTTC; CDR3 protein: CASSLEGQGYGYTF
clone size: NA; J gene: TRBJ2-1; D gene: TRBD2; V gene: TRBV3-1/TRBV3-2; CDR3 DNA: TGTGCCTGCCAGACTAGCGGGGCCTACAATGAGCAGTTCTTC; CDR3 protein: CACQTSGAYNEQFF
clone size: NA; J gene: TRBJ1-3; D gene: NA; V gene: TRBV10-3; CDR3 DNA: TGTGCCATCAGTGAGTTCCGGTACGACAGCCTTACCCTCTCTGGAAACACCATATATTTT; CDR3 protein: CAISEFRYDSLTLSGNTIYF
clone size: NA; J gene: TRBJ2-1; D gene: NA; V gene: TRBV19; CDR3 DNA: TGTGCCAGTAGTATAGTGGTCTGGGGGGAGCAGTTCTTC; CDR3 protein: CASSIVVWGEQFF
clone size: NA; J gene: TRBJ2-5; D gene: NA; V gene: TRBV7-2; CDR3 DNA: TGTGCCAGCAGCTTAGCCGGGGTCCAAGAGACCCAGTACTTC; CDR3 protein: CASSLAGVQETQYF
clone size: NA; J gene: TRBJ1-5; D gene: TRBD1; V gene: TRBV4-2; CDR3 DNA: TGTGCCAGCAGCCCTATGGTACAGGGGGATCAGCCCCAGCATTTT; CDR3 protein: CASSPMVQGDQPQHF
clone size: NA; J gene: TRBJ1-3; D gene: NA; V gene: TRBV5-1; CDR3 DNA: TGCGCCAGCAGCTTGGGGACCGCCAGCTCTGGAAACACCATATATTTT; CDR3 protein: CASSLGTASSGNTIYF
clone size: NA; J gene: TRBJ1-6; D gene: TRBD1; V gene: TRBV11-2; CDR3 DNA: TGTGCCAGCAGCTTTAGGGGACAGGGGAGAAATTCACCCCTCCACTTT; CDR3 protein: CASSFRGQGRNSPLHF
clone size: NA; J gene: TRBJ1-1; D gene: TRBD1; V gene: TRBV9; CDR3 DNA: TGTGCCAGCAGCGTAGACCCAACAGGGGTGAACACTGAAGCTTTCTTT; CDR3 protein: CASSVDPTGVNTEAFF
clone size: NA; J gene: TRBJ2-1; D gene: TRBD2; V gene: TRBV28; CDR3 DNA: TGTGCCAGCAACCTCGGGAGGGCCTCCTACAATGAGCAGTTCTTC; CDR3 protein: CASNLGRASYNEQFF
clone size: once; J gene: TRBJ2-1; D gene: TRBD2; V gene: TRBV4-1; CDR3 DNA: TGCGCCAGCAGCCAAGAAGGCGGGAGGGTGAATGAGCAGTTCTTC; CDR3 protein: CASSQEGGRVNEQFF
clone size: NA; J gene: TRBJ2-5; D gene: TRBD1; V gene: TRBV6-1; CDR3 DNA: TGTGCCAGCAGTGAAGGGCAGGGGGCTCAGACCCAGTACTTC; CDR3 protein: CASSEGQGAQTQYF
clone size: NA; J gene: TRBJ1-1; D gene: NA; V gene: TRBV19; CDR3 DNA: TGTGCCAGTAGTAAGATGACAGGGAACACTGAAGCTTTCTTT; CDR3 protein: CASSKMTGNTEAFF